Listed below are T cell receptor beta chains from one sample, sequenced in a study of cytomegalovirus exposure and HLA in healthy donors. Assay used: immunoSEQ multiplex PCR; TCRdb lists only in-frame clones, some missing. The sample has about 120,000 clones, 74% seen once; the top ten hold just over 2%. The sequencing sample was made of PBMCs. Source of these receptors: a human donor in good health. CDR3s include the opening cysteine and the closing phenylalanine or tryptophan. D genes are given only for firm matches. Clone size is stated in some rows and not others, as once, few, many or a class when expanded.

clone size,D gene,J gene,V gene,CDR3 protein,CDR3 DNA
.,.,TRBJ2-4,TRBV28,CASSSTYIQYF,TGTGCCAGCAGTTCAACCTATATTCAGTACTTC
few,TRBD1,TRBJ1-4,TRBV6-1,CASSGQGEKLFF,TGTGCCAGCAGTGGACAGGGCGAGAAACTGTTTTTT
.,.,TRBJ2-1,TRBV5-1,CASSLEVPGEQFF,TGCGCCAGCAGCTTGGAAGTACCGGGTGAGCAGTTCTTC
.,.,TRBJ2-5,TRBV11-2,CASSLVRGTQETQYF,TGTGCCAGCAGCTTAGTTCGCGGGACGCAAGAGACCCAGTACTTC
once,TRBD1,TRBJ1-4,TRBV30,CAWDRQGDWAGGEKLFF,TGTGCCTGGGATCGACAGGGCGATTGGGCGGGAGGTGAAAAACTGTTTTTT
.,.,TRBJ2-2,TRBV6-1,CASSLSAGELFF,TGTGCCAGCAGTTTGTCCGCCGGGGAGCTGTTTTTT
.,TRBD1,TRBJ1-3,TRBV6-1,CASTRPGQGNTIYF,TGTGCCAGCACCCGTCCGGGACAGGGAAACACCATATATTTT
.,TRBD2,TRBJ2-3,TRBV7-2,CASSAGTSGVQNTQYF,TGTGCCAGCAGCGCCGGGACTAGCGGGGTCCAGAATACGCAGTATTTT
.,.,TRBJ2-7,TRBV19,CASSSKGDYEQYF,TGTGCCAGTAGCTCGAAGGGGGATTACGAGCAGTACTTC
.,TRBD1,TRBJ1-4,TRBV5-1,CASRPTGGLDEKLFF,TGCGCCAGCAGACCGACAGGGGGGTTGGATGAAAAACTGTTTTTT
.,.,TRBJ2-5,TRBV27,CASSNSFRGETQYF,TGTGCCAGCAGTAACTCCTTCAGGGGAGAGACCCAGTACTTC
.,TRBD1,TRBJ2-7,TRBV18,CASSVTGGPPYEQYF,TGTGCCAGCTCAGTAACAGGGGGCCCCCCCTACGAGCAGTACTTC
.,.,TRBJ1-1,TRBV5-1,CASSSREGTEAFF,TGCGCCAGCAGCTCCAGGGAAGGAACTGAAGCTTTCTTT
.,.,TRBJ2-3,TRBV29-1,CSFGLQRDTQYF,TGCAGCTTCGGACTGCAGAGAGATACGCAGTATTTT
.,TRBD1,TRBJ1-1,TRBV18,CASSSQGGTEAFF,TGTGCCAGCTCGTCACAGGGGGGCACTGAAGCTTTCTTT
few,TRBD1,TRBJ2-5,TRBV30,CAWRPPPGQGGETQYF,TGTGCCTGGAGGCCCCCCCCGGGACAGGGTGGGGAGACCCAGTACTTC
.,.,TRBJ1-1,TRBV27,CASSLSGSTGRTEAFF,TGTGCCAGCAGTTTATCAGGTTCGACAGGTCGGACTGAAGCTTTCTTT
.,.,TRBJ1-5,TRBV6-6,CASSYVPGGSGQPQHF,TGTGCCAGCAGTTACGTACCGGGGGGGTCGGGGCAGCCCCAGCATTTT
.,.,TRBJ2-6,TRBV7-9,CASSLTTGQSSGANVLTF,TGTGCCAGCAGCTTAACTACAGGACAATCCTCTGGGGCCAACGTCCTGACTTTC
.,.,TRBJ2-6,TRBV5-1,CASSLEGAGANVLTF,TGCGCCAGCAGCTTGGAGGGAGCTGGGGCCAACGTCCTGACTTTC
.,.,TRBJ1-3,TRBV19,CASSLTASGNTIYF,TGTGCCAGTAGTCTAACAGCCTCTGGAAACACCATATATTTT
.,.,TRBJ2-5,TRBV19,CASSIAGAASETQYF,TGTGCCAGTAGTATAGCGGGAGCAGCATCAGAGACCCAGTACTTC
.,.,TRBJ2-2,TRBV7-8,CASSLRARFNTGELFF,TGTGCCAGCAGCTTGAGGGCCAGGTTCAACACCGGGGAGCTGTTTTTT
.,.,TRBJ1-4,TRBV25-1,CASSEGMGGREKLFF,TGTGCCAGCAGTGAAGGGATGGGAGGGCGTGAAAAACTGTTTTTT
.,TRBD1,TRBJ2-1,TRBV5-4,CASSPDRNVAYNEQFF,TGTGCCAGCAGCCCGGACAGGAATGTTGCCTACAATGAGCAGTTCTTC
.,.,TRBJ1-1,TRBV30,CAWSGRGTEAFF,TGTGCCTGGAGTGGCCGGGGCACTGAAGCTTTCTTT
few,TRBD1,TRBJ2-7,TRBV19,CASSILSGQGPYEQYF,TGTGCCAGTAGTATATTATCGGGACAGGGACCCTACGAGCAGTACTTC
.,TRBD2,TRBJ2-3,TRBV4-3,CASSQDGLAGALSTDTQYF,TGCGCCAGCAGCCAAGATGGACTAGCGGGGGCTCTCAGCACAGATACGCAGTATTTT
.,.,TRBJ1-4,TRBV28,CASSTPGTSEKLFF,TGTGCCAGCAGTACCCCCGGGACATCTGAAAAACTGTTTTTT
.,TRBD2,TRBJ2-7,TRBV15,CATSRGGGSYEQYF,TGTGCCACCAGCAGAGGGGGGGGTTCCTACGAGCAGTACTTC
.,.,TRBJ2-2,TRBV7-3,CASSLISGELFF,TGTGCCAGCAGCTTAATCTCCGGGGAGCTGTTTTTT
once,.,TRBJ1-5,TRBV6-5,CASRSNSNQPQHF,TGTGCCAGCAGGTCAAATAGCAATCAGCCCCAGCATTTT
once,.,TRBJ2-7,TRBV5-4,CASSPARGTEQYF,TGTGCCAGCAGCCCCGCCCGGGGAACCGAGCAGTACTTC
.,TRBD1,TRBJ2-1,TRBV2,CASRSGTGYNEQFF,TGTGCCAGCAGATCCGGGACAGGCTACAATGAGCAGTTCTTC
.,TRBD2,TRBJ2-2,TRBV6-6,CASSYSGLAGTGELFF,TGTGCCAGCAGTTACTCGGGACTAGCGGGCACCGGGGAGCTGTTTTTT
.,TRBD2,TRBJ2-3,TRBV9,CASSGGGYTDTQYF,TGTGCCAGCAGTGGCGGGGGGTACACAGATACGCAGTATTTT
few,.,TRBJ1-4,TRBV2,CASSGTVGEKLFF,TGTGCCAGCAGTGGGACAGTGGGGGAAAAACTGTTTTTT
once,TRBD2,TRBJ2-7,TRBV7-8,CASSLVGGADSFLGQYF,TGTGCCAGCAGCTTAGTCGGGGGGGCAGATTCTTTCCTGGGGCAGTACTTC
.,.,TRBJ1-1,TRBV5-8,CASRFRNPGGAEAFF,TGTGCCAGCCGTTTTAGGAACCCGGGAGGTGCTGAAGCTTTCTTT
.,TRBD1,TRBJ2-7,TRBV27,CASSRDSRTGGRQYF,TGTGCCAGCAGCAGGGACTCCCGGACAGGGGGTCGGCAGTACTTC
.,TRBD2,TRBJ2-1,TRBV28,CASSSTSGPMSYNEQFF,TGTGCCAGCAGTTCGACTAGCGGGCCAATGTCCTACAATGAGCAGTTCTTC
.,TRBD2,TRBJ2-5,TRBV9,CASSVVPGGETQYF,TGTGCCAGCAGCGTAGTTCCGGGGGGAGAGACCCAGTACTTC
.,.,TRBJ1-1,TRBV2,CASSGGGNTEAFF,TGTGCCAGCAGTGGGGGGGGTAACACTGAAGCTTTCTTT
.,.,TRBJ2-7,TRBV19,CASRAGGTYEQYF,TGTGCCAGTAGGGCAGGGGGGACCTACGAGCAGTACTTC
.,TRBD2,TRBJ2-1,TRBV4-1,CASSQEGTSNNEQFF,TGCGCCAGCAGCCAAGAAGGGACTAGCAACAATGAGCAGTTCTTC
.,TRBD1,TRBJ2-3,TRBV5-1,CASSLDRVPDTQYF,TGCGCCAGCAGCTTAGACAGGGTTCCAGATACGCAGTATTTT
.,.,TRBJ1-1,TRBV30,CAWSGQGSNTEAFF,TGTGCCTGGAGCGGGCAGGGCTCGAACACTGAAGCTTTCTTT
few,.,TRBJ2-7,TRBV5-4,CASSSPDTYEQYF,TGTGCCAGCAGCTCACCGGACACCTACGAGCAGTACTTC
.,.,TRBJ1-4,TRBV7-9,CASSPHRATNEKLFF,TGTGCCAGCAGTCCACACAGGGCAACTAATGAAAAACTGTTTTTT
.,.,TRBJ2-4,TRBV11-2,CASSPPAGPKNIQYF,TGTGCCAGCAGCCCACCGGCAGGGCCCAAAAACATTCAGTACTTC
.,TRBD1,TRBJ1-6,TRBV30,CAWSVPGQVYNSPLHF,TGTGCCTGGAGTGTACCGGGACAGGTCTATAATTCACCCCTCCACTTT
.,TRBD1,TRBJ2-7,TRBV7-9,CASSLEGQGSIEQYF,TGTGCCAGCAGCTTAGAGGGACAGGGGTCTATCGAGCAGTACTTC
.,TRBD1,TRBJ2-7,TRBV27,CASSTGAPYEQYF,TGTGCCAGCAGTACAGGGGCCCCCTACGAGCAGTACTTC
.,.,TRBJ1-4,TRBV27,CASSLQSPQGYEKLFF,TGTGCCAGCAGTTTACAGTCCCCCCAGGGATACGAAAAACTGTTTTTT
.,TRBD2,TRBJ2-3,TRBV6-1,CASSREVVPDTQYF,TGTGCCAGCAGCCGGGAGGTAGTCCCAGATACGCAGTATTTT
.,TRBD1,TRBJ1-1,TRBV7-6,CASSPGGNTEAFF,TGTGCCAGCAGCCCAGGGGGGAACACTGAAGCTTTCTTT
.,.,TRBJ1-5,TRBV19,CASNPTENQPQHF,TGTGCCAGTAACCCGACAGAAAATCAGCCCCAGCATTTT